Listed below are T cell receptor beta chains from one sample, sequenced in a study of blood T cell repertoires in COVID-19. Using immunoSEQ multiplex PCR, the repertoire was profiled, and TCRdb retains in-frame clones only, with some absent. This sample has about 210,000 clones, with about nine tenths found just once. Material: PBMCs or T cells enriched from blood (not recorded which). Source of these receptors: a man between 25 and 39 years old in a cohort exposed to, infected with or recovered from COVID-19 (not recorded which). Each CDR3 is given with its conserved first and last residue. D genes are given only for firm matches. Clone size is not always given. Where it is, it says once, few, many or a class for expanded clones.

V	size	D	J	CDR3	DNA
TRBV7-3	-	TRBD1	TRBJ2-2	CASSVRQGSELFF	TGTGCCAGCAGCGTCCGACAGGGTAGTGAGCTGTTTTTT
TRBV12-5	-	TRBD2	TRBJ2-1	CASGFSTSDRSSYNEQFF	TGTGCTAGTGGTTTTTCCACTAGCGACCGAAGCTCCTACAATGAGCAGTTCTTC
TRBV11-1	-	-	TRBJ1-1	CASIPSQYRTEAFF	TGTGCCAGCATCCCAAGTCAGTACCGCACTGAAGCTTTCTTT
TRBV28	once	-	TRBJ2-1	CASKRGESYNEQFF	TGTGCCAGCAAACGGGGTGAATCCTACAATGAGCAGTTCTTC
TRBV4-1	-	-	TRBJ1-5	CASSQEAVPSPNQPQHF	TGCGCCAGCAGCCAAGAAGCTGTCCCTTCCCCGAATCAGCCCCAGCATTTT
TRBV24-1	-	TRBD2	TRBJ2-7	CATGTSGAPNEQYF	TGTGCCACCGGGACTAGCGGGGCCCCCAACGAGCAGTACTTC
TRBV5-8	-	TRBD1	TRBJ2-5	CASSFHRGTTQETQYF	TGTGCCAGCAGCTTTCACAGGGGTACGACTCAAGAGACCCAGTACTTC
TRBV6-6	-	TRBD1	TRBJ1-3	CASSQHLTTGQGAGNTIYF	TGTGCCAGCAGTCAACACCTTACCACGGGACAGGGAGCTGGAAACACCATATATTTT
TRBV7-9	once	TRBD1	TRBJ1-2	CASSPAGRGQLGGYTF	TGTGCCAGCAGCCCAGCCGGCAGGGGGCAATTGGGTGGCTACACCTTC
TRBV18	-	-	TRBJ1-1	CASSPWGRDTEAFF	TGTGCCAGCTCACCATGGGGGCGGGACACTGAAGCTTTCTTT
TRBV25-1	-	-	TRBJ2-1	CASSDWLFYNEQFF	TGTGCCAGCAGTGACTGGCTCTTCTACAATGAGCAGTTCTTC
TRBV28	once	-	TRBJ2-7	CASSSSMAAAYEQYF	TGTGCCAGCAGTTCGTCCATGGCAGCGGCCTACGAGCAGTACTTC
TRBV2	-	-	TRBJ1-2	CASSEDRAIYGYTF	TGTGCCAGCAGTGAAGACAGGGCGATCTATGGCTACACCTTC
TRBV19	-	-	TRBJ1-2	CASSIYSRGPSYGYTF	TGTGCCAGTAGTATATACTCCAGGGGACCCAGCTATGGCTACACCTTC
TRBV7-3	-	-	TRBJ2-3	CASSFTSLSTDTQYF	TGTGCCAGCAGCTTCACTAGCTTGAGCACAGATACGCAGTATTTT
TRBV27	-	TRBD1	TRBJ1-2	CASSLSTGAVYGYTF	TGTGCCAGCAGTTTATCGACAGGGGCAGTCTATGGCTACACCTTC
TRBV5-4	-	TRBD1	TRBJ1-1	CASSLRTGGANTEAFF	TGTGCCAGCAGCTTACGGACAGGGGGCGCGAACACTGAAGCTTTCTTT
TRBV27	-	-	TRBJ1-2	CASSLQAGVGYTF	TGTGCCAGCAGTTTACAAGCAGGGGTCGGTTACACCTTC
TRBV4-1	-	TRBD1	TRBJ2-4	CASSLNSGGEAKNIQYF	TGCGCCAGCAGCCTCAATTCAGGGGGAGAGGCCAAAAACATTCAGTACTTC
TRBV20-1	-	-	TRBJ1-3	CSASLDGRGNTIYF	TGCAGTGCTAGTCTGGACGGGAGAGGAAACACCATATATTTT
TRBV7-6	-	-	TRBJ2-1	CASSLAMGLNLYNEQFF	TGTGCCAGCAGCTTAGCTATGGGACTCAACCTCTACAATGAGCAGTTCTTC
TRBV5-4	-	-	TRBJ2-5	CASSLRGTETQYF	TGTGCCAGCAGCTTGAGGGGGACGGAGACCCAGTACTTC
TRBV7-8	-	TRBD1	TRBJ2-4	CASSLDRDRNIQYF	TGTGCCAGCAGCCTGGACAGGGATAGAAACATTCAGTACTTC
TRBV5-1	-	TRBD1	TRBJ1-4	CASSRTGATNEKLFF	TGCGCCAGCAGCCGGACAGGCGCAACTAATGAAAAACTGTTTTTT
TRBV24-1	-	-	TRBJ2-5	CATSDHGAGQETQYF	TGTGCCACCAGTGACCATGGGGCAGGGCAAGAGACCCAGTACTTC
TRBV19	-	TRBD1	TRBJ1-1	CASSTSGGTEAFF	TGTGCCAGTAGCACCTCAGGGGGCACTGAAGCTTTCTTT
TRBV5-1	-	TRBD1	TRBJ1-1	CASSLWGTENTEAFF	TGCGCCAGCAGCTTGTGGGGGACAGAGAACACTGAAGCTTTCTTT
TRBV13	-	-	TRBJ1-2	CASSLPITGYDTNYGYTF	TGTGCCAGCAGCTTACCCATAACAGGGTACGACACTAACTATGGCTACACCTTC
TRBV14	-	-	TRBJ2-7	CASSQYGLSSPYEQYF	TGTGCCAGCAGCCAATATGGCCTCTCTTCACCTTACGAGCAGTACTTC
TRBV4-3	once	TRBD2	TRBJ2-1	CASSQDGTSGLKNEQFF	TGCGCCAGCAGCCAAGATGGGACTAGCGGGTTAAAGAATGAGCAGTTCTTC
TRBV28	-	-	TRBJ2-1	CASSLGAGPGSYNEQFF	TGTGCCAGCAGTTTAGGGGCCGGGCCCGGCTCCTACAATGAGCAGTTCTTC
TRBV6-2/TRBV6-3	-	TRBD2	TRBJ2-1	CASSYSSSGSYNEQFF	TGTGCCAGCAGTTACTCATCTAGCGGGTCATACAATGAGCAGTTCTTC
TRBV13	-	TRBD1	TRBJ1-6	CASSLVQGGSPLHF	TGTGCCAGCAGCTTAGTACAGGGGGGGTCACCCCTCCACTTT
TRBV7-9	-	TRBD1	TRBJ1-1	CASSLGGTGQNTEAFF	TGTGCCAGCAGCTTAGGAGGGACAGGCCAGAACACTGAAGCTTTCTTT
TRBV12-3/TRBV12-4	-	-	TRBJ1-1	CASSADRNTEAFF	TGTGCCAGCAGCGCTGACAGGAACACTGAAGCTTTCTTT
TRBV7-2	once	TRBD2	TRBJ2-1	CASSPSVGRAVEQFF	TGTGCCAGCAGCCCATCGGTCGGGAGGGCCGTTGAGCAGTTCTTC